This TCR beta chain was profiled in a study of T cell responses to AZD1222 COVID-19 vaccine. The CDR3 runs 15 residues. The V and J ends lost 6 bases and 5 bases respectively, with 14 bases between them. The data were produced by immunoSEQ multiplex PCR, yet TCRdb's version contains in-frame clones alone and is incomplete. Found here are 95,000 to 150,000 clones, 84% of them singletons; the top ten hold 27%. The gene calls are TRBV23-1 and TRBJ1-6; D remains unclear. TRBV23-1 is an ORF; its function is uncertain. The sample in question was peripheral blood, obtained 28 days after the second AZD1222 dose. The receptor was isolated from an adult who received the AZD1222 COVID-19 vaccine. The CDR3 region is CASSPGGMDNSPLHF. The DNA of the CDR3 is TGCGCCAGCAGCCCAGGAGGGATGGATAATTCACCCCTCCACTTT.